A single sample gave rise to the 5 T cell receptor beta chains below, sequenced in a study of T-cell memory formation after mild COVID-19. TCRdb processed the 5' RACE reads anew with MiXCR; each CDR3 protein has one entry. Of hundreds of thousands of distinct CDR3 sequences listed, roughly 15% are singletons. Sequencing input: PBMCs or a T cell subset sorted from them (not recorded which). The receptor set was obtained from a man younger than 30 who had mild COVID-19 (a few samples of this study predate the infection). Cell type and time point are not known.

The rearrangement links TRBV5-1 to TRBJ2-1; D is uncertain. Germline values: CDR1 SGHRS, CDR2 YFSETQ. This CDR3 has 18 amino acids. Trimming pared 3 bases from V and 0 bases from J, leaving 19 bases between. CDR3 bases: TGCGCCAGCAGCTCCGCGGTGACTGGACGAAGCTCCTACAATGAGCAGTTCTTC. It codes for CASSSAVTGRSSYNEQFF. Based on the CDR3 plus reference TRBV5-1 and TRBJ2-1, the full variable domain is KAGVTQTPRYLIKTRGQQVTLSCSPISGHRSVSWYQQTPGQGLQFLFEYFSETQRNKGNFPGRFSGRQFSNSRSEMNVSTLELGDSALYLCASSSAVTGRSSYNEQFFGPGTRLTVL.

This clonotype appeared many times. DNA of the CDR3: TGTGCCAGCAGCTACTCAGGGGATTCCCCAGCTTTCTTT. This translates into CASSYSGDSPAFF. The rearrangement links TRBV7-9 to TRBJ1-1, with TRBD1 as a possible D gene (6 bases). V lost 4 bases and J 10 bases, leaving 16 bases between the germline ends. The CDR3 covers 13 residues. CDR1 is SEHNR, CDR2 FQNEAQ, per germline (reference sequence).

This clonotype was picked up many times. The chain recombines TRBV20-1 with TRBJ2-3; 12 bases map to TRBD2. V gave up 2 bases and J gave up 3 bases; unmatched junction bases: 3. CDR3 length equals 15 residues. Germline V gene sequence: CDR1 DFQATT, CDR2 SNEGSKA (reference sequence). As DNA, the CDR3 is TGCAGTGCTAGAACGCTAGCGGGGGGGACAGATACGCAGTATTTT. It yields the protein CSARTLAGGTDTQYF.

The chain has TRBV6-5 and TRBJ1-2, with 10 bases matching TRBD1. The CDR3 consists of 17 residues. Germline CDR1 reads MNHEY; CDR2 reads SVGAGI. The J segment lost 3 bases and the V segment lost 2 bases, leaving 9 bases of the junction unmatched. The CDR3 sequence: CASSYAYPGTGDYGYTF. The CDR3 bases are TGTGCCAGCAGTTACGCATACCCCGGGACAGGGGACTATGGCTACACCTTC.

This clonotype was counted between two and nine times. V usage is TRBV5-6 and J usage is TRBJ2-3; D ambiguous. Trimming cost V 5 bases and J 1 base, with 8 bases left between them. Germline loops: CDR1 SGHDT, CDR2 YYEEEE. The CDR3 covers 13 residues. CDR3 sequence (DNA): TGTGCCAGCAGTATCCAGGGCACAGATACGCAGTATTTT. This gives the protein CASSIQGTDTQYF. The whole variable domain, remainder taken from reference TRBV5-6 and TRBJ2-3, is DAGVTQSPTHLIKTRGQQVTLRCSPKSGHDTVSWYQQALGQGPQFIFQYYEEEERQRGNFPDRFSGHQFPNYSSELNVNALLLGDSALYLCASSIQGTDTQYFGPGTRLTVL.